This paragraph reports one T cell receptor (beta chain). Its antigen is undetermined. Peripheral blood genomic DNA, not sorted cells or RNA, was the template. The entry originates in a study of T cell repertoires in aging, cancer and after chemotherapy. Study summary: Donor ages fell into six groups from 30 or younger up to 70 or older. The whole study produced a dataset of several million TCR reads. Pre- and post-chemotherapy samples were paired from glioblastoma patients treated with temozolomide-based therapy. Study-wide results and limits: In cancer patients, declining TCR diversity with age involved lost richness and lost evenness.

Multiplex touch-down PCR with TRB-A/B primers amplified rearranged V-D-J TRB sequences. TCRdb passed the multiplex PCR reads through MiXCR, listing each CDR3 protein once. The table has roughly 2,500 distinct CDR3 sequences, 35% to 50% seen once; the top ten hold about 40%. The sequencing sample was made of blood. This receptor was identified in a human donor with a solid tumor.

This chain's CDR3 is CASSSGGSGGNSPLHF. CDR3 DNA: TGTGCCAGCAGCTCAGGGGGATCAGGGGGTAATTCACCCCTCCACTTT. The chain combines TRBV5-4 with TRBJ1-6, with TRBD1 matching 7 bases. Germline assignment: CDR1 SGHNT and CDR2 YYREEE (reference sequence). The J segment lost 6 bases and the V segment lost 3 bases, leaving 9 bases of the junction unmatched. The CDR3 has 16 residues.